Listed below are T cell receptor beta chains from one sample, sequenced in a study of breast tumors, draining lymph nodes, adjacent tissues. Each CDR3 protein gets one entry after TCRdb re-called the multiplex PCR reads with MiXCR. The table has some 170,000 distinct CDR3 sequences, 25% to 40% seen once; the top ten hold 3.8%. What was sequenced was axillary lymph node tissue. The receptors were sampled from a female donor with breast cancer. Some clones in this sample may be carry-over from other donors' samples. Both conserved end residues are part of each CDR3. The D gene is left open where the match is weak. The size entry is marked missing in some rows and otherwise reads once, few, many or a size class.

j_gene: TRBJ2-1
v_gene: TRBV12-3/TRBV12-4
abundance: NA
d_gene: NA
CDR3nt: TGTGCCAGCAGTTTGCAGGGGGGGAGGTCCTACAATGGGCAGTTCTTC
CDR3aa: CASSLQGGRSYNGQFF

j_gene: TRBJ2-7
v_gene: TRBV6-1
abundance: few
d_gene: NA
CDR3nt: TGTGCCAGCAGTCAAGCGAGCAGGGGATACGAGCAGTACTTC
CDR3aa: CASSQASRGYEQYF

j_gene: TRBJ2-6
v_gene: TRBV12-3/TRBV12-4
abundance: many
d_gene: NA
CDR3nt: TGTGCCAGCAGCTTCCGCCGACAGGCGCTCTCTGGGGCCAACGTCCTGACTTTC
CDR3aa: CASSFRRQALSGANVLTF

j_gene: TRBJ1-2
v_gene: TRBV19
abundance: NA
d_gene: NA
CDR3nt: TGTGCCAGTAGTTCCTCGGGTGTCGCTAACCATGGCTACACCTTC
CDR3aa: CASSSSGVANHGYTF

j_gene: TRBJ2-2
v_gene: TRBV6-1
abundance: NA
d_gene: NA
CDR3nt: TGTGCCAGCAGTGAAAGATCCGGCGGGGAGCTGTTTTTT
CDR3aa: CASSERSGGELFF

j_gene: TRBJ2-3
v_gene: TRBV7-2
abundance: NA
d_gene: NA
CDR3nt: TGTGCCAGCAGCTTAGTTTCGAGCTGGAGGAGCACAGATACGCAGTATTTT
CDR3aa: CASSLVSSWRSTDTQYF

j_gene: TRBJ2-2
v_gene: TRBV29-1
abundance: NA
d_gene: NA
CDR3nt: TGCAGCGGGGGGGCGAACACCGGGGAGCTGTTTTTT
CDR3aa: CSGGANTGELFF

j_gene: TRBJ2-1
v_gene: TRBV20-1
abundance: many
d_gene: NA
CDR3nt: TGCAGTGCTAGAGCCCCCGGAGGGCCCTCCTTTACTTCCTACAATGAGCAGTTCTTC
CDR3aa: CSARAPGGPSFTSYNEQFF

j_gene: TRBJ2-3
v_gene: TRBV7-8
abundance: many
d_gene: NA
CDR3nt: TGTGCCAGCAGCGAACAGGGCTCTAGCACAGATACGCAGTATTTT
CDR3aa: CASSEQGSSTDTQYF

j_gene: TRBJ2-3
v_gene: TRBV2
abundance: many
d_gene: TRBD2
CDR3nt: TGTGCCAGCAGTTCGGCGGGGGTGAGGTTAAATACGCAGTATTTT
CDR3aa: CASSSAGVRLNTQYF

j_gene: TRBJ2-1
v_gene: TRBV4-1
abundance: many
d_gene: NA
CDR3nt: TGCGCCAGCAGCCAAGAGCAGAACAGCTACAATGAGCAGTTCTTC
CDR3aa: CASSQEQNSYNEQFF

j_gene: TRBJ2-7
v_gene: TRBV27
abundance: many
d_gene: NA
CDR3nt: TGTGCCAGCAGTTTGGGGACTTTTCGGGACGAGCAGTACTTC
CDR3aa: CASSLGTFRDEQYF

j_gene: TRBJ1-3
v_gene: TRBV9
abundance: many
d_gene: NA
CDR3nt: TGTGCCAGCAGCGTAGGAAACACCATATATTTT
CDR3aa: CASSVGNTIYF

j_gene: TRBJ2-5
v_gene: TRBV20-1
abundance: many
d_gene: TRBD1
CDR3nt: TGCAGTGCTAGAGAGAGCCCCGGGACAGGGAAAGAGACCCAGTACTTC
CDR3aa: CSARESPGTGKETQYF

j_gene: TRBJ2-5
v_gene: TRBV20-1
abundance: many
d_gene: NA
CDR3nt: TGCAGTGCTAGCCCCGGGACACCGCCGGAGACCCAGTACTTC
CDR3aa: CSASPGTPPETQYF

j_gene: TRBJ2-2
v_gene: TRBV20-1
abundance: many
d_gene: NA
CDR3nt: TGCAGTGCCCCCGGACGCCTCGGGGACACCGGGGAGCTGTTTTTT
CDR3aa: CSAPGRLGDTGELFF